This TCR beta chain emerged from a study of cytomegalovirus exposure and HLA in healthy donors. The wider study: In an early release, HLA-typed donors contributed some 88 million unique TCR sequences.

This clone was counted once. Its antigen remains unknown. CDR3 length: 14 amino acids. Germline V gene sequence: CDR1 ENHRY, CDR2 SYGVKD. V was clipped by 0 bases and J by 6 bases, with 11 bases between them. Points from the study as a whole: Sequencing artifact likely explains a cluster of highly shared sequence variants. A later analysis found common viral pathogens apparently linked to several of the most significant clusters.

Donors sampled were nominally healthy, though unrecorded immune exposures were likely. The PCR employed 60 Vbeta primers together with 13 Jbeta primers. The method was immunoSEQ multiplex PCR; TCRdb's version includes in-frame clones alone and lacks a portion of them. The table has around 170,000 clones, over 75% seen once. Material: PBMCs. V is TRBV10-3 and J is TRBJ1-1; TRBD1 is a possible D gene (5 bases). This receptor was obtained from a man over 45 in good health and CMV-seronegative. The CDR3 protein is CAISESTTEAEAFF. In nucleotides, the CDR3 is TGTGCCATCAGTGAGTCCACGACAGAGGCTGAAGCTTTCTTT.